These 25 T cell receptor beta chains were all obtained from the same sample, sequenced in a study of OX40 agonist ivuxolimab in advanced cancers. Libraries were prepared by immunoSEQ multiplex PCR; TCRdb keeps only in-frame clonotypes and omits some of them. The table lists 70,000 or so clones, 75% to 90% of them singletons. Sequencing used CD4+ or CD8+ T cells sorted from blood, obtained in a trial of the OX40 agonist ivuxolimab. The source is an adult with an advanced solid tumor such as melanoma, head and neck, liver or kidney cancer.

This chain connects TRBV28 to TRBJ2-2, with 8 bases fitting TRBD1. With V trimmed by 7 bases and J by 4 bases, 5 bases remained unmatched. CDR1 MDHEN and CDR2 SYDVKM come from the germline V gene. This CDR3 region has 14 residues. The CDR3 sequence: CASKGQAGTGELFF. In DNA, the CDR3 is TGTGCCAGCAAGGGACAGGCGGGCACCGGGGAGCTGTTTTTT.

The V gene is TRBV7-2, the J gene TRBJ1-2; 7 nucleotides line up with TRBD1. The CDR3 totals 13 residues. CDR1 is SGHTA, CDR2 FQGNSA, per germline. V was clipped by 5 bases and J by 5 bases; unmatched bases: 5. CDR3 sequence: CASSPTGTYGYTF. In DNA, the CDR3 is TGTGCCAGCAGCCCGACAGGGACATATGGCTACACCTTC.

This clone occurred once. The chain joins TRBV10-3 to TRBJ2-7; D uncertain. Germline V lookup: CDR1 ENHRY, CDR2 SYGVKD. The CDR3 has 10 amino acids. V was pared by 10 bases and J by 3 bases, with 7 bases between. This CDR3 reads CATGNYEQYF. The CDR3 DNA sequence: TGTGCCACCGGAAACTACGAGCAGTACTTC.

CDR3 nucleotide sequence: TGCGCCAGCAGCCAAGACTCAGGGGGCCGTGGCTATGGCTACACCTTC. The encoded protein is CASSQDSGGRGYGYTF. V is TRBV4-3 and J is TRBJ1-2; 8 bases align to TRBD1. The germline V gene has CDR1 LGHNA and CDR2 YSLEER. The CDR3 totals 16 residues. J was trimmed by 4 bases and V by 0 bases; bases with no gene match: 7.

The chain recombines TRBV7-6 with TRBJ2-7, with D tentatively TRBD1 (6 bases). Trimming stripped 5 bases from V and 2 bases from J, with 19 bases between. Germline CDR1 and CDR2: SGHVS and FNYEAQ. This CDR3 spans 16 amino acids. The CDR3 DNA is TGTGCCAGCAGCCCTACGAATGGACAGCTAACCTACGAGCAGTACTTC. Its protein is CASSPTNGQLTYEQYF.

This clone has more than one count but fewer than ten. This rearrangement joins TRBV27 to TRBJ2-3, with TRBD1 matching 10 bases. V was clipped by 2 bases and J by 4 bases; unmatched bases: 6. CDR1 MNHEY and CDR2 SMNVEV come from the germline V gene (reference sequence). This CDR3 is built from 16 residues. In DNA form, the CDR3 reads TGTGCCAGCAGTTTACTCCGGGACAGGGGCCCAGATACGCAGTATTTT. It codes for CASSLLRDRGPDTQYF.

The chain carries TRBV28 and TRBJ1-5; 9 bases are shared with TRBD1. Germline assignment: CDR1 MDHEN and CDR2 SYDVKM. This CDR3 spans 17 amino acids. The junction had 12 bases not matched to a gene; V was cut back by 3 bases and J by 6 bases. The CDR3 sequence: CASSLGTGKRMGQPQHF. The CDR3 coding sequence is TGTGCCAGCAGTTTGGGGACAGGGAAGAGAATGGGTCAGCCCCAGCATTTT.

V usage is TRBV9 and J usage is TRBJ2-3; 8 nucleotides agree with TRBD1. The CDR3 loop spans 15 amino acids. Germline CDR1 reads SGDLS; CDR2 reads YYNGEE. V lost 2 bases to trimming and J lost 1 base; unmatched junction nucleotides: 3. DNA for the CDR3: TGTGCCAGCAGCGTCGGACAGGGTGGCACAGATACGCAGTATTTT. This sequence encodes CASSVGQGGTDTQYF.

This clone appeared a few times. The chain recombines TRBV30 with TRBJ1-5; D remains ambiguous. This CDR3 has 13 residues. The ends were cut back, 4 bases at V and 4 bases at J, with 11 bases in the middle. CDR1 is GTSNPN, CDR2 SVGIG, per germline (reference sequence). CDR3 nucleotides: TGTGCCTGGACCCTGCACCCTAATCAGCCCCAGCATTTT. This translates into CAWTLHPNQPQHF. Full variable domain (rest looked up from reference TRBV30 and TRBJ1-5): SQTIHQWPATLVQPVGSPLSLECTVEGTSNPNLYWYRQAAGRGLQLLFYSVGIGQISSEVPQNLSASRPQDRQFILSSKKLLLSDSGFYLCAWTLHPNQPQHFGDGTRLSIL.

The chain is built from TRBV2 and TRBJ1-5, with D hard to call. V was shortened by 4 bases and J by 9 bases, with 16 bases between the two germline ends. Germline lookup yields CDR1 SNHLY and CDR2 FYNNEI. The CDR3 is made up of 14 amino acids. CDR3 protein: CASSVFPQPMPQHF. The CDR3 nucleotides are TGTGCCAGCAGTGTGTTTCCGCAACCGATGCCCCAGCATTTT.

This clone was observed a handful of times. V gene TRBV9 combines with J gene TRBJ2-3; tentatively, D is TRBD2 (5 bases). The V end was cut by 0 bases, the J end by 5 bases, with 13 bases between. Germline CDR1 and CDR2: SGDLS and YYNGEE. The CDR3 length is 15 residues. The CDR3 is CASSVGSAELDTQYF. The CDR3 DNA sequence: TGTGCCAGCAGCGTAGGGTCAGCGGAGCTAGATACGCAGTATTTT.

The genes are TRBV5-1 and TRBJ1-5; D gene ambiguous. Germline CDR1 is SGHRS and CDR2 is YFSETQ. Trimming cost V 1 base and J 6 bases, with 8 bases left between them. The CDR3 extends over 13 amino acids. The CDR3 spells CASSLRVGQPQHF. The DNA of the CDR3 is TGCGCCAGCAGCTTGAGGGTGGGTCAGCCCCAGCATTTT.

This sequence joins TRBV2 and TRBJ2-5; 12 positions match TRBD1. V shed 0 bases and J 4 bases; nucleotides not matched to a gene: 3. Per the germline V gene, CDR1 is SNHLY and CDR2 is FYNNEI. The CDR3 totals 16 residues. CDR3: CASSEAGQGAGETQYF. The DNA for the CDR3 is TGTGCCAGCAGTGAAGCGGGACAGGGGGCGGGAGAGACCCAGTACTTC.

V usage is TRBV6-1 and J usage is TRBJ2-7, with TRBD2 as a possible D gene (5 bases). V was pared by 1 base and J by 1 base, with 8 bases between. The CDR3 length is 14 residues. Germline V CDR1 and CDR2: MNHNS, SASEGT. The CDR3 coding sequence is TGTGCCAGCAGTGAAGGTAGCGTATCCTACGAGCAGTACTTC. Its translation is CASSEGSVSYEQYF.

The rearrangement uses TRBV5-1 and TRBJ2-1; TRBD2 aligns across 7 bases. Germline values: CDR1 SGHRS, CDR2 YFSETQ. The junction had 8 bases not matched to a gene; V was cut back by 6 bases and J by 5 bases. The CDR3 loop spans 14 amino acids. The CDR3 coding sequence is TGCGCCAGCATGGAACCGGGACTAAACAATGAGCAGTTCTTC. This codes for CASMEPGLNNEQFF.

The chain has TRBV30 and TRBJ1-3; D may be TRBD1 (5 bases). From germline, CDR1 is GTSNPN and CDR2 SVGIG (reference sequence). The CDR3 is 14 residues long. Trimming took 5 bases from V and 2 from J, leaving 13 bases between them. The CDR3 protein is CAWGGGVTGNTIYF. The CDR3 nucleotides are TGTGCCTGGGGTGGGGGGGTTACTGGAAACACCATATATTTT.

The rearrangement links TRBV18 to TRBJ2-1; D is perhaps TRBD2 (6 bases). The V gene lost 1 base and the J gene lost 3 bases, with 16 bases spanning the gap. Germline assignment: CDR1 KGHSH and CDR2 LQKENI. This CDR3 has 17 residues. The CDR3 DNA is TGTGCCAGCTCACCACGGAGTTCCGGGGGTGGCTACAATGAGCAGTTCTTC. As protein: CASSPRSSGGGYNEQFF. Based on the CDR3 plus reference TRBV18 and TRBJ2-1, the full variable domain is NAGVMQNPRHLVRRRGQEARLRCSPMKGHSHVYWYRQLPEEGLKFMVYLQKENIIDESGMPKERFSAEFPKEGPSILRIQQVVRGDSAAYFCASSPRSSGGGYNEQFFGPGTRLTVL.

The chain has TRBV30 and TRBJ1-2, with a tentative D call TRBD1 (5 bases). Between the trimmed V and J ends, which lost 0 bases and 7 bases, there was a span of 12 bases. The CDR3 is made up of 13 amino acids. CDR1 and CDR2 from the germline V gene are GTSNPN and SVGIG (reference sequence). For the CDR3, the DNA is TGTGCCTGGAGTGTGCGCGGGGGTGGTGGCTACACCTTC. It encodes CAWSVRGGGGYTF.

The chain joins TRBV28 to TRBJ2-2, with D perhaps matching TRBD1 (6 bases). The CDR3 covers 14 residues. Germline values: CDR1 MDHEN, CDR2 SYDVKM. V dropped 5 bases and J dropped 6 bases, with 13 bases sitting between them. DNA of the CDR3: TGTGCCAGCAGTATCCACACAGGGCCCGGGGAGCTGTTTTTT. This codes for CASSIHTGPGELFF.

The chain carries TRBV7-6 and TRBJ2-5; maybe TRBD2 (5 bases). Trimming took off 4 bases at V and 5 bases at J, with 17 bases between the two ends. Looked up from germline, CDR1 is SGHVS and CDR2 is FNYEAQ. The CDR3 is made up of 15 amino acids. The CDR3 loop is CASSSSGLKGETQYF. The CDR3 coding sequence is TGTGCCAGCAGCTCCTCGGGGTTAAAAGGGGAGACCCAGTACTTC.

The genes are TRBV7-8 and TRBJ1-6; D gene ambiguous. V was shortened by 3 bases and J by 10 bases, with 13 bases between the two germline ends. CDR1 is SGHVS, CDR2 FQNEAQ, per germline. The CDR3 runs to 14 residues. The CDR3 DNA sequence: TGTGCCAGCAGCTTCTCTATTTCGGGATCACCCCTCCACTTT. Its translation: CASSFSISGSPLHF.

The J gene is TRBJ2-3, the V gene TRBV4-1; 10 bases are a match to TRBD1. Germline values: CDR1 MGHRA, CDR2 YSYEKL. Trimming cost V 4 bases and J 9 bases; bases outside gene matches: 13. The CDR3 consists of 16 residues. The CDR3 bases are TGCGCCAGCAGCCTCGGGTTGACAGGGGGCTATAAAACGCAGTATTTT. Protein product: CASSLGLTGGYKTQYF.

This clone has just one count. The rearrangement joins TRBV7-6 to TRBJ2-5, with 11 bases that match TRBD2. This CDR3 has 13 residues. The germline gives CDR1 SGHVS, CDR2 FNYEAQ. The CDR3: CAISGGAGETQYF. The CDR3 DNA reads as TGTGCGATTAGCGGGGGGGCGGGAGAGACCCAGTACTTC. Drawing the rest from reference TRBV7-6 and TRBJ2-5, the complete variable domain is GAGVSQSPRYKVTKRGQDVALRCDPISGHVSLYWYRQALGQGPEFLTYFNYEAQQDKSGLPNDRFSAERPEGSISTLTIQRTEQRDSAMYRCAISGGAGETQYFGPGTRLLVL.

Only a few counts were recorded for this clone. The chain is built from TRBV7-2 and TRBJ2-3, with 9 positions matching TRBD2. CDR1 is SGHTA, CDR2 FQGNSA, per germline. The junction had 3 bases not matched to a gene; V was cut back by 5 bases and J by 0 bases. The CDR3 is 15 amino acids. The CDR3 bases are TGTGCCAGCAGCCGACTAGCGGTAAGCACAGATACGCAGTATTTT. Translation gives CASSRLAVSTDTQYF.

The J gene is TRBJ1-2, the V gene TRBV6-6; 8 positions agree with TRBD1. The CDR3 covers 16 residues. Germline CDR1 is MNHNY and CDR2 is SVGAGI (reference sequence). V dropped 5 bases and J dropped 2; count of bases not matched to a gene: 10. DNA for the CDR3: TGTGCCAGCAGTCCATCGACAGGGGAGGGAAACTATGGCTACACCTTC. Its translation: CASSPSTGEGNYGYTF.